This TCR beta chain is drawn from a study of T cells after yellow fever vaccination. Study information: Each low-cell-number fraction was prepared by means of SMART-Seq v4 Ultra Low Input. Findings of the study overall: Researchers report a weaker secondary response that nonetheless peaked faster, day 5 versus 15. Booster sampling recovered most clones from primary vaccination (roughly 96% CD4, approximately 88% CD8).

The study made its TCR cDNA through 5'RACE template switching. That step introduced a universal primer site along with UMIs. TCRdb analysed the 5' RACE reads with MiXCR anew, one entry per CDR3 protein. Among just under 600,000 distinct CDR3 sequences listed, less than 15% were seen once. The CDR3 is 14 residues long. Germline CDR1 is SEHNR and CDR2 is FQNEAQ (reference sequence). The V end lost 4 bases, the J end lost 0 bases, and 9 bases lay between the germline ends. This clonotype was picked up a small number of times. Its antigen is currently unknown. The sequence came from a man aged 30 to 39 who received the YFV17D yellow fever vaccine. The sample was PBMCs, taken on the day of the yellow fever booster vaccination. The chain joins TRBV7-9 to TRBJ1-1; TRBD1 is a possible D gene (5 bases). The CDR3 DNA reads TGTGCCAGCAGCTGGCGGGGCTTGAACACTGAAGCTTTCTTT. It yields the protein CASSWRGLNTEAFF. The full variable domain, its missing parts supplied by reference TRBV7-9 and TRBJ1-1, is DTGVSQNPRHKITKRGQNVTFRCDPISEHNRLYWYRQTLGQGPEFLTYFQNEAQLEKSRLLSDRFSAERPKGSFSTLEIQRTEQGDSAMYLCASSWRGLNTEAFFGQGTRLTVV.